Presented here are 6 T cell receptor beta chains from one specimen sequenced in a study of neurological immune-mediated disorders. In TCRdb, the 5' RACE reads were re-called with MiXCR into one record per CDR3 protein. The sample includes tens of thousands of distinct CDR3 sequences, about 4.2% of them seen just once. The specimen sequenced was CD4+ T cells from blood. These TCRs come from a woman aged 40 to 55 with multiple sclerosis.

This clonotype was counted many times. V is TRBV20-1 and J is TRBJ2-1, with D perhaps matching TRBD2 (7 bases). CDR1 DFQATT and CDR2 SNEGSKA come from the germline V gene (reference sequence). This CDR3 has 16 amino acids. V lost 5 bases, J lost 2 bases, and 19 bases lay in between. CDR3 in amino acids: CSASPGAGDTYNEQFF. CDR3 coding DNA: TGCAGTGCTTCCCCCGGGGCGGGGGACACCTACAATGAGCAGTTCTTC.

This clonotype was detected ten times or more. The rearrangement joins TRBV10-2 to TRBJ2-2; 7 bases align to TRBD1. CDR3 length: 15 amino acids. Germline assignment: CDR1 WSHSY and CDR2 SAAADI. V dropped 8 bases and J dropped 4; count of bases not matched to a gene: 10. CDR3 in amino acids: CASLEGGSFTGELFF. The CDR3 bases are TGCGCCAGCCTCGAAGGGGGCAGTTTCACCGGGGAGCTGTTTTTT.

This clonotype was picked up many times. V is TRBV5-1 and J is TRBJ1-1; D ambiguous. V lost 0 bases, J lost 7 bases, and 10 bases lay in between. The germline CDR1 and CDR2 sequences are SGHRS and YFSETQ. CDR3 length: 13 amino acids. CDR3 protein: CASSLGSGIEAFF. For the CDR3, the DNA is TGCGCCAGCAGCTTGGGGTCAGGTATTGAAGCTTTCTTT.

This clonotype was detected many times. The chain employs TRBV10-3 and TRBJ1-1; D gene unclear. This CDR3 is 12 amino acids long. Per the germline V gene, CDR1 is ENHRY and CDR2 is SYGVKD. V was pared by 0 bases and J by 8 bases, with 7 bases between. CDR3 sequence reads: CAISESYREAFF. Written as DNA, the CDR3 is TGTGCCATCAGTGAGTCCTACAGAGAAGCTTTCTTT.

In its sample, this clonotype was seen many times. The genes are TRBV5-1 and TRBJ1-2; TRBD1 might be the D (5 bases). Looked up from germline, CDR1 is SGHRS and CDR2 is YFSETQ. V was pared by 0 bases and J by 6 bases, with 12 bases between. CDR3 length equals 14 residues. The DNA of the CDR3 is TGCGCCAGCAGCTTGGGGGCCAGGGAGAATGGCTACACCTTC. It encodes CASSLGARENGYTF.

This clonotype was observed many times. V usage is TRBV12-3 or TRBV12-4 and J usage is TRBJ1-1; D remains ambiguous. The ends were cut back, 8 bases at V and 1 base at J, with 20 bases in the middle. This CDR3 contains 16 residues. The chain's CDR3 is CASAGGVETWNTEAFF. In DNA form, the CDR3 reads TGTGCCAGCGCGGGCGGGGTGGAGACTTGGAACACTGAAGCTTTCTTT.